This paragraph reports one T cell receptor beta chain. The antigen is unknown. The naive CD8 fraction comprised CD45RO-negative cells positively selected for CCR7 and excluded terminally differentiated effector memory CD45RA+ cells. The assay was immunoSEQ multiplex PCR, and TCRdb's table has in-frame clones only and misses some. Of about 820,000 clones listed, approximately 92% were seen once; the top ten hold around 24%. This specimen comes from a study of shared clonotypes between healthy human individuals. Study details: Used for every donor were three CD4 naive, three CD4 memory, two CD8 naive and one CD8 memory plate. Broader study findings: Among donors, sharing of clonotypes was expected to be affected by sequencing depth. Inspection by rarefaction showed sorted-subset sequencing to be incomplete despite large depth. Exclusively blood specimens were collected; tissue repertoires likely differ.

This CDR3 is built from 17 residues. The V gene's germline CDR1 is LNHDA and CDR2 SQIVND (reference sequence). Losses at the gene ends were 0 bases for V and 5 bases for J; bases not matched to a gene: 10. The chain recombines TRBV19 with TRBJ2-1; 7 bases agree with TRBD2. The specimen sequenced was naive CD8+ T cells sorted from blood. The sequence was obtained from a man under 40 in good health. The CDR3: CASSIDPLAEGHNEQFF. The CDR3 DNA reads as TGTGCCAGTAGTATAGACCCCCTAGCGGAGGGCCACAATGAGCAGTTCTTC.